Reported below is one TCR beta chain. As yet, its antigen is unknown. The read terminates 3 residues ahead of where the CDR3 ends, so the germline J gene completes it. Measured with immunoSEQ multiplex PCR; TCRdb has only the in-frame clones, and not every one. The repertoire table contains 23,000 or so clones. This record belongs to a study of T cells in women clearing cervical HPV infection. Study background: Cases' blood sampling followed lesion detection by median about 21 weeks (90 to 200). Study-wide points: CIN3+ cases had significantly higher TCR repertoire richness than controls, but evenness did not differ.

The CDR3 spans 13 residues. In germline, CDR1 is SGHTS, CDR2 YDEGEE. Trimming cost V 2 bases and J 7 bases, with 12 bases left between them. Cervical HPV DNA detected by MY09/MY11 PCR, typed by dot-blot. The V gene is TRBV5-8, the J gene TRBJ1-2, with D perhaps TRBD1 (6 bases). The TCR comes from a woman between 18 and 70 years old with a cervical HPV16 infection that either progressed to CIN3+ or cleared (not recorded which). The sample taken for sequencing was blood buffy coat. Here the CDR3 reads CASSLQGSAGYTF. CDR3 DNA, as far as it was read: TGTGCCAGCAGCTTACAGGGTTCGGCTGGC. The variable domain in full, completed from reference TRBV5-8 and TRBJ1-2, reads EAGVTQSPTHLIKTRGQQATLRCSPISGHTSVYWYQQALGLGLQFLLWYDEGEERNRGNFPPRFSGRQFPNYSSELNVNALELEDSALYLCASSLQGSAGYTFGSGTRLTVV.